The following is a T cell receptor beta chain sequence with its context. The record originates from a study of blood T cell repertoires in COVID-19. TCRdb's copy holds only in-frame clones and misses some; the assay was immunoSEQ multiplex PCR. The table has 100,000 to 150,000 clones, more than 85% seen once. Trimming shortened V by 0 bases and J by 4 bases, and 10 bases separated the two germline ends. CDR1 is SGDLS, CDR2 YYNGEE, per germline. The CDR3 has 14 amino acids. This sequence was found in a man in his fifties or sixties with active or convalescent COVID-19. The sample was peripheral blood. The rearrangement joins TRBV9 to TRBJ1-2; tentative D call: TRBD1 (6 bases). CDR3 loop: CASSVAGGPYGYTF. The CDR3, as DNA: TGTGCCAGCAGCGTAGCGGGGGGCCCCTATGGCTACACCTTC.